Sequencing of this TCR beta chain was carried out in a study of post-analysis software for immune sequencing data. Across the whole study: Progressive-relapsing, secondary progressive and relapsing-remitting multiple sclerosis were among the disease courses included. Study results and limitations: Controls significantly exceeded multiple sclerosis patients in normalized Chao1 diversity. There were five TRBV segments more frequent in patients than controls, and TRBV5-6, TRBV5-1 and TRBV20-1 were among them. By F measure, samples from a shared preparation batch strongly co-clustered.

Unique molecular identifiers were carried by the TCR beta cDNA libraries. TCRdb re-derived calls from the PCR reads in MiXCR, one entry per CDR3 protein. This table holds under 650,000 distinct CDR3 sequences, about 40% found once. With 7 bases clipped from V and 6 bases from J, the junction kept 6 bases outside the gene matches. The V gene's germline CDR1 is MNHEY and CDR2 SVGAGI. This CDR3 region has 13 residues. This clonotype has only a few counts. Its antigen is unknown. Sequenced sample: blood. The source of this sequence is a girl aged 5-17 years with multiple sclerosis. The V gene is TRBV6-5, the J gene TRBJ2-3; 8 bases fit TRBD2. CDR3 sequence: CASTGGTADTQYF. CDR3 nucleotide sequence: TGTGCCAGCACGGGAGGGACTGCCGATACGCAGTATTTT.